The 14 T cell receptor beta chains presented below share a single source sample, sequenced in a study of identical twins. MiXCR, run by TCRdb on the 5' RACE reads, gives a single entry per CDR3 protein. The profile shows about 330,000 distinct CDR3 sequences, roughly an eighth of them singletons. These data were also filed under a second study, of yellow fever vaccine responses in identical twins.

Sample: CD8+ T cells sorted from blood. All receptors derive from a young woman in good health.

The table lists this clonotype with a few counts. The chain couples TRBV7-9 to TRBJ2-5, with TRBD1 as a possible D gene (6 bases). Germline CDR1 SEHNR, CDR2 FQNEAQ (reference sequence). CDR3 length: 16 residues. V was trimmed by 2 bases and J by 2 bases, leaving 15 bases between them. The CDR3 DNA sequence: TGTGCCAGCAGCTTAAGAGGGGGTTTGGGTCAAGAGACCCAGTACTTC. Translation gives CASSLRGGLGQETQYF. Looking up the rest from reference TRBV7-9 and TRBJ2-5 gives the full variable domain: DTGVSQNPRHKITKRGQNVTFRCDPISEHNRLYWYRQTLGQGPEFLTYFQNEAQLEKSRLLSDRFSAERPKGSFSTLEIQRTEQGDSAMYLCASSLRGGLGQETQYFGPGTRLLVL.

This chain joins TRBV20-1 and TRBJ2-5; 16 nucleotides line up with TRBD2. J lost 5 bases, V lost 0 bases, and 6 bases had no gene match. This CDR3 region has 17 residues. Germline values: CDR1 DFQATT, CDR2 SNEGSKA (reference sequence). CDR3 in amino acids: CSAREWGLAGGGETQYF. In DNA form, the CDR3 reads TGCAGTGCTAGAGAGTGGGGACTAGCGGGAGGGGGGGAGACCCAGTACTTC.

The chain combines TRBV10-2 with TRBJ2-1; 7 nucleotides align to TRBD1. The CDR3 runs 12 residues. V dropped 1 base and J dropped 9; count of bases not matched to a gene: 0. Germline loops: CDR1 WSHSY, CDR2 SAAADI. The CDR3 DNA reads as TGCGCCAGCAGTGAGTACAGGGGTGAGCAGTTCTTC. This encodes CASSEYRGEQFF.

This chain links TRBV20-1 with TRBJ2-7; D possibly corresponds to TRBD2 (7 bases). The CDR3 loop spans 14 amino acids. Deletions cut 0 bases from V and 2 bases from J, with 11 bases between. Germline V gene lookup returns CDR1 DFQATT and CDR2 SNEGSKA (reference sequence). CDR3 DNA: TGCAGTGCTAGAGACAGGGAGGGGGCCTACGAGCAGTACTTC. Translating gives CSARDREGAYEQYF.

A few counts support this clonotype. The rearrangement links TRBV2 to TRBJ2-7; tentative D call: TRBD1 (6 bases). The V gene lost 7 bases and the J gene lost 4 bases, with 20 bases spanning the gap. The CDR3 runs 15 residues. Germline CDR1 and CDR2: SNHLY and FYNNEI. The CDR3, as DNA: TGTGCCAGCACCGTGTGGACAGACGGGCGGTACGAGCAGTACTTC. It specifies CASTVWTDGRYEQYF. Complete variable domain (other parts from reference TRBV2 and TRBJ2-7): EPEVTQTPSHQVTQMGQEVILRCVPISNHLYFYWYRQILGQKVEFLVSFYNNEISEKSEIFDDQFSVERPDGSNFTLKIRSTKLEDSAMYFCASTVWTDGRYEQYFGPGTRLTVT.

This clonotype has at least ten counts. V gene TRBV27 combines with J gene TRBJ2-7, with D tentatively TRBD1 (5 bases). CDR1 and CDR2 from the germline V gene are MNHEY and SMNVEV (reference sequence). The CDR3 has 14 residues. V lost 3 bases and J 4 bases, leaving 13 bases between the germline ends. CDR3 sequence: CASSFLSRVYEQYF. The CDR3 DNA sequence: TGTGCCAGCAGTTTTCTTTCCAGGGTGTACGAGCAGTACTTC.

This chain joins TRBV5-6 and TRBJ1-2; D gene uncertain. The germline CDR1 and CDR2 sequences are SGHDT and YYEEEE. V gave up 4 bases and J gave up 7 bases, with 11 bases separating them. This CDR3 is built from 12 residues. The CDR3 sequence: CASSGLQVGYTF. CDR3 nucleotide sequence: TGTGCCAGCAGCGGGCTCCAGGTTGGCTACACCTTC.

There are a few counts of this clonotype. The chain is built from TRBV4-1 and TRBJ1-2; maybe TRBD1 (6 bases). Trimming removed 3 bases at V and 5 bases at J, with 22 bases between. Germline V gives CDR1 MGHRA, CDR2 YSYEKL. This CDR3 has 17 amino acids. The DNA of the CDR3 is TGCGCCAGCAGCCATACCCAGACCGGGGGCGCAGTTTATGGCTACACCTTC. Protein: CASSHTQTGGAVYGYTF.

In this sample, this clonotype turned up a few times. This chain uses TRBV15 with TRBJ1-5; tentative D call: TRBD1 (5 bases). This CDR3 spans 14 amino acids. CDR1 and CDR2 (germline): LNHNV, YYDKDF (reference sequence). The V end was cut by 5 bases, the J end by 5 bases, with 13 bases between. The CDR3 DNA is TGTGCCACCAGCGAGGACATCGGATATCAGCCCCAGCATTTT. It specifies CATSEDIGYQPQHF.

This clonotype came up many times. The chain carries TRBV29-1 and TRBJ1-1; the D is unclear. The CDR3 consists of 10 residues. Trimming pared 2 bases from V and 2 bases from J, leaving 0 bases between. Germline CDR1 is SQVTM and CDR2 is ANQGSEA. CDR3 residues: CSVENTEAFF. The CDR3, as DNA: TGCAGCGTTGAAAACACTGAAGCTTTCTTT.

This chain connects TRBV12-3 or TRBV12-4 to TRBJ1-2, with D perhaps matching TRBD1 (6 bases). The CDR3 totals 12 residues. The ends were cut back, 5 bases at V and 7 bases at J, with 11 bases in the middle. The CDR3 nucleotides are TGTGCCAGCAGTGACGGACAGTTTGGCTACACCTTC. Translation gives CASSDGQFGYTF.

This clonotype has more than one count but fewer than ten. The CDR3 sequence is CSARDPGPTRNEQFF. DNA of the CDR3: TGCAGTGCTAGAGACCCCGGCCCCACCCGCAATGAGCAGTTCTTC. This chain connects TRBV20-1 to TRBJ2-1; D remains unclear. Germline CDR1 and CDR2: DFQATT and SNEGSKA (reference sequence). The CDR3 is made up of 15 amino acids. With 0 bases removed from V and 6 bases from J, the gap between germline ends came to 15 bases.

This rearrangement joins TRBV12-3 or TRBV12-4 to TRBJ2-5; the D call may be TRBD1 or TRBD2 (6 bases each). V shed 7 bases and J shed 0 bases, with 18 bases lying between them. This CDR3 is 16 amino acids long. CDR3 nucleotides: TGTGCCAGCACCGTGTCGGGGGCTGGGTACCAAGAGACCCAGTACTTC. This gives the protein CASTVSGAGYQETQYF.

This clonotype appeared many times. This chain uses TRBV25-1 with TRBJ2-1, with a possible D match to TRBD1 (5 bases). CDR1 is MGHDK, CDR2 SYGVNS, per germline. V gave up 6 bases and J gave up 0 bases, with 6 bases separating them. The CDR3 is 13 amino acids. DNA for the CDR3: TGTGCCAGCAGCGACAGCTCCTACAATGAGCAGTTCTTC. This gives the protein CASSDSSYNEQFF.